Listed below are T cell receptor beta chains from one sample, sequenced in a study of cytomegalovirus exposure and HLA in healthy donors. Assay used: immunoSEQ multiplex PCR; TCRdb lists only in-frame clones, some missing. The sample has approximately 120,000 clones, about 81% seen once. Sequenced sample: PBMCs. These receptors came from a woman aged 25 to 39 in good health and CMV-seronegative. The CDR3 runs from the conserved cysteine through the conserved F or W. D genes are given only for firm matches. Part of the rows lack a size; the others show once, few, many or a class for expanded clones.

size	V	J	D	CDR3	DNA
.	TRBV4-2	TRBJ2-6	.	CASSQEGQGNVLTF	TGTGCCAGCAGCCAAGAAGGGCAGGGCAACGTCCTGACTTTC
few	TRBV18	TRBJ2-2	TRBD1	CASSQQGALLIFSSGPNTGELFF	TGTGCCAGCTCACAACAGGGGGCCTTACTGATTTTTTCTAGCGGACCGAACACCGGGGAGCTGTTTTTT
.	TRBV19	TRBJ2-6	.	CASRHDSSGANVLTF	TGTGCCAGTAGACACGACAGCTCTGGGGCCAACGTCCTGACTTTC
.	TRBV6-5	TRBJ1-5	.	CASSPGQSGGPQHF	TGTGCCAGCAGTCCCGGACAGTCCGGTGGGCCCCAGCATTTT
.	TRBV9	TRBJ2-7	.	CASSVGVGSGYEQYF	TGTGCCAGCAGCGTAGGTGTAGGTTCGGGATACGAGCAGTACTTC
.	TRBV6-5	TRBJ2-1	TRBD1	CASSSRDRVSNEQFF	TGTGCCAGCAGCAGCCGGGACAGGGTGAGCAATGAGCAGTTCTTC
.	TRBV27	TRBJ2-2	TRBD2	CASSLSSGGGSTGELFF	TGTGCCAGCAGTTTAAGTAGTGGCGGGGGGAGCACCGGGGAGCTGTTTTTT
once	TRBV4-1	TRBJ2-7	.	CASSQGWLAGSYEQYF	TGCGCCAGCAGCCAAGGATGGCTAGCAGGAAGCTACGAGCAGTACTTC
few	TRBV4-2	TRBJ1-1	.	CASSQDWGGNTEAFF	TGTGCCAGCAGCCAAGATTGGGGGGGGAACACTGAAGCTTTCTTT
.	TRBV11-3	TRBJ2-7	TRBD2	CASSLLAGSPDEQYF	TGTGCCAGCAGCCTCCTAGCGGGATCTCCCGACGAGCAGTACTTC
once	TRBV2	TRBJ2-2	TRBD2	CASSVGTSGRTGELFF	TGTGCCAGCAGTGTCGGGACTAGCGGCCGAACCGGGGAGCTGTTTTTT
.	TRBV7-3	TRBJ2-7	.	CASSLIRAAGGEQYF	TGTGCCAGCAGCTTAATTAGGGCGGCAGGAGGCGAGCAGTACTTC
.	TRBV15	TRBJ2-1	TRBD2	CATSRERREVDEQFF	TGTGCCACCAGCAGGGAGCGGCGGGAGGTTGATGAGCAGTTCTTC
.	TRBV12-5	TRBJ2-5	TRBD1	CASGGQGQGFRETQYF	TGTGCTAGTGGTGGGCAGGGACAGGGGTTCCGAGAGACCCAGTACTTC
.	TRBV5-1	TRBJ2-5	.	CASSTTTSIETQYF	TGCGCCAGCAGCACAACCACCTCGATAGAGACCCAGTACTTC
.	TRBV4-2	TRBJ2-1	TRBD2	CASSQDRGGSSGRNNEQFF	TGTGCCAGCAGCCAAGATAGGGGTGGCTCTAGCGGGAGGAACAATGAGCAGTTCTTC
.	TRBV5-1	TRBJ1-6	TRBD1	CASSVHRGSSPLHF	TGCGCCAGCAGCGTACACAGGGGAAGTTCACCCCTCCACTTT
.	TRBV19	TRBJ2-5	TRBD1	CASSPAGTGFQETQYF	TGTGCCAGTAGTCCCGCCGGGACAGGGTTTCAAGAGACCCAGTACTTC
.	TRBV30	TRBJ1-6	.	CAWSVLGRSPLHF	TGTGCCTGGAGTGTACTTGGGAGGTCACCCCTCCACTTT
.	TRBV7-9	TRBJ1-1	.	CASSPWRGNTEAFF	TGTGCCAGCAGCCCTTGGCGGGGCAACACTGAAGCTTTCTTT
.	TRBV19	TRBJ2-7	TRBD2	CASSIVSSGSYEQYF	TGTGCCAGTAGTATAGTTTCTAGCGGGTCGTACGAGCAGTACTTC
few	TRBV5-4	TRBJ1-2	.	CASSPDSGVNYGYTF	TGTGCCAGCAGCCCGGACAGTGGAGTTAACTATGGCTACACCTTC
once	TRBV7-2	TRBJ2-4	TRBD1	CASSSGQVKNIQYF	TGTGCCAGCAGCTCGGGACAGGTCAAAAACATTCAGTACTTC
.	TRBV11-2	TRBJ2-1	.	CASSFSVLEQFF	TGTGCCAGCAGCTTTAGCGTTCTTGAGCAGTTCTTC
few	TRBV4-2	TRBJ2-7	TRBD1	CASSTAGTGTYEQYF	TGTGCCAGCAGCACAGCCGGGACAGGAACCTACGAGCAGTACTTC
.	TRBV7-9	TRBJ1-2	.	CASSPQDSGYTF	TGTGCCAGCAGCCCCCAGGATTCTGGCTACACCTTC
.	TRBV5-8	TRBJ2-5	.	CASSNSRGSETQYF	TGTGCCAGCAGCAATTCCCGGGGGTCAGAGACCCAGTACTTC
.	TRBV5-4	TRBJ1-2	TRBD1	CASSSPQTGTNYGYTF	TGTGCCAGCAGCTCCCCCCAGACAGGGACTAACTATGGCTACACCTTC
.	TRBV19	TRBJ2-3	.	CASSIGLSDTQYF	TGTGCCAGTAGTATAGGACTCTCAGATACGCAGTATTTT
.	TRBV30	TRBJ2-3	TRBD1	CAVGTGGADTQYF	TGCGCCGTCGGGACAGGGGGGGCAGATACGCAGTATTTT
.	TRBV9	TRBJ2-5	.	CASSGASPQETQYF	TGTGCCAGCAGCGGGGCCTCCCCCCAAGAGACCCAGTACTTC
.	TRBV5-4	TRBJ2-7	.	CASSLFHDSSYEQYF	TGTGCCAGCAGCTTGTTCCATGACTCTTCGTACGAGCAGTACTTC
.	TRBV2	TRBJ2-2	.	CASSPGNTGELFF	TGTGCCAGCAGTCCGGGGAACACCGGGGAGCTGTTTTTT
few	TRBV7-2	TRBJ1-3	.	CASSLAGVGNTIYF	TGTGCCAGCAGCTTAGCAGGGGTAGGAAACACCATATATTTT
.	TRBV11-2	TRBJ2-7	TRBD1	CASSLDVLGTGSSSYEQYF	TGTGCCAGCAGCTTAGATGTTTTGGGGACAGGTTCTAGCTCCTACGAGCAGTACTTC
.	TRBV7-9	TRBJ2-3	TRBD1	CASSQQGVGTQYF	TGTGCCAGCAGCCAACAGGGGGTGGGTACGCAGTATTTT
.	TRBV9	TRBJ2-7	.	CASSPRSERTYEQYF	TGTGCCAGCAGCCCCCGTTCTGAGAGGACCTACGAGCAGTACTTC
.	TRBV29-1	TRBJ1-3	.	CSGAKSGNTIYF	TGCAGCGGGGCCAAATCTGGAAACACCATATATTTT
.	TRBV6-5	TRBJ2-7	.	CASSPRDYEQYF	TGTGCCAGCAGCCCCCGGGACTACGAGCAGTACTTC
.	TRBV4-1	TRBJ1-3	.	CASSREGDPGGGNTIYF	TGCGCCAGCAGCCGGGAGGGGGACCCGGGCGGGGGAAACACCATATATTTT
.	TRBV30	TRBJ1-2	.	CAWKRPGREGYTF	TGTGCCTGGAAACGGCCCGGTCGGGAGGGCTACACCTTC
.	TRBV4-1	TRBJ2-5	.	CASSPSAIAGAKETQYF	TGCGCCAGCAGCCCCTCTGCTATCGCGGGGGCCAAAGAGACCCAGTACTTC
.	TRBV30	TRBJ1-2	.	CAWRPAGILDGYTF	TGTGCCTGGAGGCCAGCGGGGATACTTGATGGCTACACCTTC
.	TRBV11-2	TRBJ2-3	.	CASSSLRGTDTQYF	TGTGCCAGCAGCTCCCTCCGGGGGACAGATACGCAGTATTTT
.	TRBV7-9	TRBJ2-3	.	CASSLKRADTQYF	TGTGCCAGCAGCTTAAAGCGGGCAGATACGCAGTATTTT
.	TRBV10-3	TRBJ1-5	.	CAISDLGGRQPQHF	TGTGCCATCAGTGATTTAGGGGGACGTCAGCCCCAGCATTTT
.	TRBV28	TRBJ2-5	TRBD2	CASSLYGRASGLQETQYF	TGTGCCAGCAGTTTATATGGGAGGGCTAGCGGGCTGCAAGAGACCCAGTACTTC